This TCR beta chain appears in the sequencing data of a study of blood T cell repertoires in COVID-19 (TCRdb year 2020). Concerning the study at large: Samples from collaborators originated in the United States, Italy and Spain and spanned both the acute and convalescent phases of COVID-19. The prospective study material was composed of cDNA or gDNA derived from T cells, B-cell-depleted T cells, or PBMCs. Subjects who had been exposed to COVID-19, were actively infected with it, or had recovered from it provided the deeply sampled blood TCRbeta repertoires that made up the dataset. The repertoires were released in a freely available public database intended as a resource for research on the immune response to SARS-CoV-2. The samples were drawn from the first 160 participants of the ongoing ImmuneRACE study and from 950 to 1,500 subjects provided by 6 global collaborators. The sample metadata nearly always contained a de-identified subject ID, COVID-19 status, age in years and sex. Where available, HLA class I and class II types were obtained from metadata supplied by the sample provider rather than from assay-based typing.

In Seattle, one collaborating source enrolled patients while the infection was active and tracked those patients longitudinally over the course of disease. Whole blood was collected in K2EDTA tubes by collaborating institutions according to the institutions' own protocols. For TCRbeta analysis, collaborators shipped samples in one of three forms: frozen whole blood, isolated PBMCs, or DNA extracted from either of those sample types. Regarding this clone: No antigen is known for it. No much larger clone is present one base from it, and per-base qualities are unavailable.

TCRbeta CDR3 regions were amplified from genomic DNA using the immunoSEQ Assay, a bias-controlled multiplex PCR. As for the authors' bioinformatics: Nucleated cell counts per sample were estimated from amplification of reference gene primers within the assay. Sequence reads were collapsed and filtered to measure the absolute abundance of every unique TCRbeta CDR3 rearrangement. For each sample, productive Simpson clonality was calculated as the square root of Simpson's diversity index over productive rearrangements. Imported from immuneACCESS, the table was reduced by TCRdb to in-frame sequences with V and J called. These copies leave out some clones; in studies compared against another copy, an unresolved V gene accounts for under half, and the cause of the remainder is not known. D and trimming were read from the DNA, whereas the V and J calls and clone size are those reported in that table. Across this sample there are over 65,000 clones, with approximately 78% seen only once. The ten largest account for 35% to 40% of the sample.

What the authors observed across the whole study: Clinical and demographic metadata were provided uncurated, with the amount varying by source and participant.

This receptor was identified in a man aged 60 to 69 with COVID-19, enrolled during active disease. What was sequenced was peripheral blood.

The DNA is TGTGCCAGCAGCCAAGGCACTAGCGGCTCCTACGAGCAGTACTTC. It encodes CASSQGTSGSYEQYF. Here the chain combines TRBV14 and TRBJ2-7; 8 junctional bases match TRBD2. Based on the germline V gene, the CDR1 and CDR2 sequences are SGHDN and FVKESK. The CDR3 numbers 15 residues from cysteine through phenylalanine. The only DNA kept is the CDR3, 45 bases in frame from the first base. Germline trimming amounts to 1 base on V and 0 bases on J, with 2 as the count of junction bases outside the gene matches.